This TCR beta chain came from a study of blood T cell repertoires in COVID-19. Across the whole study: Sources were T cells, B-cell-depleted T cells, or PBMCs; the material itself was cDNA or gDNA.

The assay was immunoSEQ multiplex PCR, and TCRdb's table has in-frame clones only and misses some. Of around 470,000 clones listed, about 90% are singletons. Participant ages covered about 18 to 89 years across 24 US areas. Cohort allocation depended upon clinical history that participants reported. The CDR3 runs to 12 residues. Per the germline V gene, CDR1 is GTSNPN and CDR2 is SVGIG (reference sequence). Trimming shortened V by 5 bases and J by 3 bases, and 10 bases separated the two germline ends. The sample was PBMCs or T cells enriched from blood (not recorded which). The chain carries TRBV30 and TRBJ1-1; no clear D gene. This receptor was identified in a man aged 18 to 35 who had recovered from COVID-19. CDR3 region: CAWGRVDTEAFF. CDR3 coding DNA: TGTGCCTGGGGGAGGGTGGACACTGAAGCTTTCTTT. Full variable domain (rest looked up from reference TRBV30 and TRBJ1-1): SQTIHQWPATLVQPVGSPLSLECTVEGTSNPNLYWYRQAAGRGLQLLFYSVGIGQISSEVPQNLSASRPQDRQFILSSKKLLLSDSGFYLCAWGRVDTEAFFGQGTRLTVV.